The 8 T cell receptor beta chains in this list originate from one sample, sequenced in a study of tumor-infiltrating lymphocytes in localized non-small cell lung cancer. The assay was immunoSEQ multiplex PCR, and TCRdb's table has in-frame clones only and misses some. The sample has 3,500 to 5,000 clones, 60% to 80% seen once; the top ten hold 24%. The sample consisted of uninvolved lung tissue not adjacent to the tumor. The receptors derive from a human donor with non-small cell lung cancer.

The chain employs TRBV5-1 and TRBJ2-2; no reliable D call. The germline V gene encodes CDR1 SGHRS and CDR2 YFSETQ. The CDR3 contains 15 residues. Trimming removed 6 bases at V and 2 bases at J, with 14 bases between. CDR3 in amino acids: CASNNGYTNTGELFF. Here the CDR3 DNA reads TGCGCCAGCAATAACGGCTACACTAACACCGGGGAGCTGTTTTTT.

Note on this clone: One end of the junction varies from germline; a read error may be responsible. The chain carries TRBV5-4 and TRBJ2-5; D is unresolved. Germline V gene lookup returns CDR1 SGHNT and CDR2 YYREEE (reference sequence). This CDR3 has 15 amino acids. In nucleotides, the CDR3 is TGCGCCAGCAGCCAAGGATTGGGCGTGGGCGAGACCCAGTACTTC. Residues: CASSQGLGVGETQYF.

This clone has more than one count but fewer than ten. The gene calls are TRBV6-6 and TRBJ1-5; D possibly corresponds to TRBD1 (5 bases). CDR1 and CDR2 from the germline V gene are MNHNY and SVGAGI (reference sequence). The V gene lost 5 bases and the J gene lost 3 bases, with 11 bases spanning the gap. This CDR3 region has 14 residues. The chain's CDR3 is CASSRGVPNQPQHF. CDR3 nucleotides: TGTGCCAGCAGTAGAGGGGTTCCCAATCAGCCCCAGCATTTT.

The gene calls are TRBV4-3 and TRBJ1-1; unclear D gene. The CDR3 is made up of 13 amino acids. CDR1 is LGHNA and CDR2 is YSLEER in the germline V gene. V lost 1 base and J lost 12, with 15 bases in between. This CDR3 is CASSQGGRMGTFF. DNA of the CDR3: TGCGCCAGCAGCCAAGGTGGCAGAATGGGGACTTTCTTT.

The genes are TRBV4-3 and TRBJ2-7; no firm D call. V gave up 0 bases and J gave up 3 bases, with 9 bases separating them. Germline values: CDR1 LGHNA, CDR2 YSLEER. This CDR3 spans 14 amino acids. CDR3 bases: TGCGCCAGCAGCCAAGAAAGGCAGCTCTACGAGCAGTACTTC. Protein: CASSQERQLYEQYF.

This chain joins TRBV19 and TRBJ1-2; TRBD1 matches 7 bases. V shed 1 base and J 6 bases; nucleotides not matched to a gene: 5. Germline lookup yields CDR1 LNHDA and CDR2 SQIVND (reference sequence). The CDR3 is 14 residues long. DNA of the CDR3: TGTGCCAGTAGTATAGGACAGGGCAACCATGGCTACACCTTC. Translating it yields CASSIGQGNHGYTF.

A few counts support this clone. Additional DNA sequences in this sample encode the identical CDR3. This chain links TRBV10-3 with TRBJ1-1; tentatively, D is TRBD1 (6 bases). V was pared by 6 bases and J by 3 bases, with 8 bases between. The CDR3 length is 12 residues. Germline V lookup: CDR1 ENHRY, CDR2 SYGVKD. CDR3 amino acids: CAIRTGDTEAFF. CDR3 sequence (DNA): TGTGCCATCAGGACAGGAGACACTGAAGCTTTCTTT.

This sequence joins TRBV2 and TRBJ2-3; tentative D call: TRBD1 (5 bases). The germline V gene has CDR1 SNHLY and CDR2 FYNNEI. The CDR3 covers 15 residues. The ends were cut back, 6 bases at V and 8 bases at J, with 21 bases in the middle. Written as DNA, the CDR3 is TGTGCCAGCAGCTTAGACAGCTCGTCTGTAGGTACGCAGTATTTT. Protein sequence: CASSLDSSSVGTQYF.